These 7 T cell receptor beta chains were all obtained from the same sample, sequenced in a study of OX40 agonist ivuxolimab in advanced cancers. Produced via immunoSEQ multiplex PCR; TCRdb's table is partial and in-frame only. The repertoire consists of about 72,000 clones, with 85% to 90% occurring once and the leading ten covering around 2.4%. Sequences were derived from CD4+ or CD8+ T cells sorted from blood, sampled in a trial of the OX40 agonist ivuxolimab. All receptors derive from an adult with an advanced solid tumor such as melanoma, head and neck, liver or kidney cancer.

CDR3 DNA sequence: TGCAGTGCGCTGATAGGGGAGACCCAGTACTTC. Translation gives CSALIGETQYF. This sequence joins TRBV20-1 and TRBJ2-5; D not resolved. This CDR3 is 11 amino acids long. Looked up from germline, CDR1 is DFQATT and CDR2 is SNEGSKA (reference sequence). Trimming left V 6 bases short and J 5 bases short, with 10 bases between.

The V call is TRBV5-1, the J call TRBJ2-5; TRBD2 matches 12 bases. This CDR3 has 16 amino acids. CDR1 is SGHRS, CDR2 YFSETQ, per germline. V lost 4 bases, J lost 9 bases, and 13 bases stayed unmatched. As DNA, the CDR3 is TGCGCCAGCAGCCCCTTGGGACTAGCGGGCGGCGAGGCCCAGTACTTC. This gives the protein CASSPLGLAGGEAQYF.

This chain joins TRBV11-2 and TRBJ2-7, with D hard to call. Trimming took 4 bases from V and 6 from J, leaving 7 bases between them. CDR3 length: 11 residues. The germline gives CDR1 SGHAT, CDR2 FQNNGV. The CDR3 region has the DNA TGTGCCAGCAGCTCATCCCCCGAGCAGTACTTC. The encoded protein is CASSSSPEQYF. Supplemented by reference TRBV11-2 and TRBJ2-7, the full variable domain reads EAGVAQSPRYKIIEKRQSVAFWCNPISGHATLYWYQQILGQGPKLLIQFQNNGVVDDSQLPKDRFSAERLKGVDSTLKIQPAKLEDSAVYLCASSSSPEQYFGPGTRLTVT.

V is TRBV10-3 and J is TRBJ2-2, with 7 bases fitting TRBD1. Per germline, CDR1 ENHRY and CDR2 SYGVKD. This CDR3 region has 14 residues. J was trimmed by 4 bases and V by 11 bases; bases with no gene match: 10. This CDR3 reads CASGGWGTTGELFF. The CDR3 DNA follows: TGTGCCTCAGGGGGATGGGGAACCACCGGGGAGCTGTTTTTT.

The chain recombines TRBV25-1 with TRBJ1-4, with D maybe TRBD1 (5 bases). The germline gives CDR1 MGHDK, CDR2 SYGVNS. The CDR3 totals 13 residues. V shed 0 bases and J shed 7 bases, with 6 bases lying between them. The CDR3 DNA follows: TGTGCCAGCAGTGAATACAGGGCTGAAAAACTGTTTTTT. Translated, it gives CASSEYRAEKLFF.

This chain links TRBV5-1 with TRBJ2-1; 10 bases line up with TRBD2. The V gene end was trimmed by 4 bases and the J gene end by 0 bases; junction bases not matched to a gene: 7. Germline V gene sequence: CDR1 SGHRS, CDR2 YFSETQ. CDR3 size: 17 residues. For the CDR3, the DNA is TGCGCCAGCAGCCCGGTAGCGGGGGGCCTCTCCTACAATGAGCAGTTCTTC. This encodes CASSPVAGGLSYNEQFF.

This clone was counted a single time. The rearrangement links TRBV28 to TRBJ2-7, with 10 nucleotides matching TRBD2. The V gene end was trimmed by 0 bases and the J gene end by 3 bases; junction bases not matched to a gene: 2. Germline V gene sequence: CDR1 MDHEN, CDR2 SYDVKM. This CDR3 is built from 15 residues. CDR3 residues: CASSLWASGSYEQYF. For the CDR3, the DNA is TGTGCCAGCAGTTTATGGGCTAGCGGGAGCTACGAGCAGTACTTC.